The source of this TCR beta chain is a study of CD8 T cells in Susac syndrome. With random hexamers, 0.5 to 1 ug RNA was reverse transcribed. The TCR beta CDR3 was amplified by immunoSEQ multiplex PCR across 54 Vbeta, 13 Jbeta. One entry per CDR3 protein results from TCRdb running MiXCR on the immunoSEQ multiplex PCR reads. This table has under 250,000 distinct CDR3 sequences, 80% to 95% appearing once. V gave up 6 bases and J gave up 2 bases; unmatched junction bases: 1. Per germline, CDR1 MNHEY and CDR2 SVGAGI. CDR3 length equals 14 residues. Sequenced material: CD4+ T cells from PBMCs. V gene TRBV6-5 combines with J gene TRBJ1-6; 7 bases map to TRBD1. The origin of this receptor is a human donor with multiple sclerosis. The CDR3 here is CASRGTAYNSPLHF. The CDR3 nucleotides read TGTGCCAGCAGAGGGACAGCCTATAATTCACCCCTCCACTTT.